The source of this T cell receptor (beta chain) is a study of T cells in Graves' hyperthyroidism and ophthalmopathy. TCR beta CDR3 regions were amplified from RNA transcripts. The HTBI set primed first-round TCR CDR3 RT-PCR. One entry per CDR3 protein results from TCRdb running MiXCR on the multiplex PCR reads. This sample has hundreds of thousands of distinct CDR3 sequences, with over 35% found just once. Sequenced input: blood. The source of this sequence is a man aged 18 to 30 with Graves' hyperthyroidism.

CDR3 sequence (DNA): TGTGCCAGCAGCGTCGGGACAGTTCTCTTCGACGAGCAGTACTTC. Translation gives CASSVGTVLFDEQYF. The rearrangement links TRBV9 to TRBJ2-7, with 7 nucleotides matching TRBD1. Germline values: CDR1 SGDLS, CDR2 YYNGEE. Trimming cost V 2 bases and J 5 bases; bases outside gene matches: 10. This CDR3 region has 15 residues.